This TCR beta chain was sequenced for a study of blood T cell repertoires in COVID-19. How the authors handled the data: Scientists estimated how many nucleated cells there were by amplifying reference gene primers. Profiling relied on immunoSEQ multiplex PCR, and the TCRdb table lists in-frame clones only, not all of them. The DNA gave D and trimming, while V, J and clone size come from that table. The table has about 140,000 clones, almost 85% seen once. With 0 bases removed from V and 6 bases from J, the gap between germline ends came to 7 bases. Germline V gene lookup returns CDR1 SGHDT and CDR2 YYEEEE. This CDR3 comprises 13 residues.

Sequenced input: PBMCs or T cells enriched from blood (not recorded which). This TCR came from a man between 40 and 49 years old with acute COVID-19. This chain connects TRBV5-6 to TRBJ1-5; D remains ambiguous. The CDR3 DNA reads as TGTGCCAGCAGCTTGGGTACTAGTCAGCCCCAGCATTTT. Protein: CASSLGTSQPQHF.